This T cell receptor (beta chain) appears in the sequencing data of a study of Ad26.COV2.S vaccination and SARS-CoV-2 variants. Study as a whole: Intramuscular Ad26.COV2.S doses were given once or twice, 56 days apart. Study-level findings and limits: After vaccination, substantial breadth of spike-specific CD8+ and CD4+ responses was reported.

The method was immunoSEQ multiplex PCR; TCRdb's version includes in-frame clones alone and lacks a portion of them. The data show about 440,000 clones, with around 88% seen just once and 9.5% to 15% held by the top ten. The V segment lost 0 bases and the J segment 6 bases; nucleotides outside the gene matches: 11. The CDR3 sequence is 16 residues long. Per the germline V gene, CDR1 is LGHNA and CDR2 is YNFKEQ. This clone was seen a single time. The antigen remains undetermined. The treatment here: around 19 received Ad26.COV2.S at low or high dose, single or two shots; several received placebo; per-sample allocation not given. Following the first vaccine or placebo injection, samples were taken on day 63. At a Boston site, the person donating was an adult of 18-55 years.

The chain couples TRBV4-2 to TRBJ2-7; TRBD2 matches at 7 bases. This clonotype originated in a person aged 18-60 years who received the Ad26.COV2.S COVID-19 vaccine or a placebo. The sequenced sample was peripheral blood, obtained in a trial of Ad26.COV2.S vaccine versus placebo. CDR3 in amino acids: CASSQDGGREGGEQYF. The DNA for the CDR3 is TGTGCCAGCAGCCAAGATGGGGGAAGGGAGGGTGGCGAGCAGTACTTC.